A single sample gave rise to the 31 T cell receptor beta chains below, sequenced in a study of control samples from healthy donors and cancer patients. Using immunoSEQ multiplex PCR, the repertoire was profiled, and TCRdb retains in-frame clones only, with some absent. The table shows over 60,000 clones, with 70% to 90% occurring only once. The source material was PBMCs. The receptors derive from a woman aged 55-70 years with head and neck cancer.

The rearrangement joins TRBV7-8 to TRBJ2-7; 10 bases agree with TRBD2. The CDR3 length is 15 residues. With 4 bases clipped from V and 5 bases from J, the junction kept 8 bases outside the gene matches. Germline values: CDR1 SGHVS, CDR2 FQNEAQ. DNA of the CDR3: TGTGCCAGCAGCTCCGCTAGCGGGAGAGGTAACGAGCAGTACTTC. Translation gives CASSSASGRGNEQYF.

This clone was found once. The chain carries TRBV6-5 and TRBJ2-7, with 9 positions matching TRBD2. The CDR3 spans 14 residues. V lost 6 bases and J lost 2; bases outside the gene matches: 5. CDR1 and CDR2 (germline): MNHEY, SVGAGI. The DNA of the CDR3 is TGTGCCAGCAGACTTAGCGGGAGCCCCTACGAGCAGTACTTC. Its translation: CASRLSGSPYEQYF.

The gene calls are TRBV3-1 (or the pseudogene TRBV3-2) and TRBJ2-3; TRBD1 is a possible D gene (5 bases). The CDR3 covers 13 residues. Trimming took 1 base from V and 5 from J, leaving 7 bases between them. CDR1 and CDR2 from the germline V gene are LGHDT and YNNKEL (reference sequence). The CDR3, as DNA: TGTGCCAGCAGCCAAGCTAGGGGAGATACGCAGTATTTT. Translating gives CASSQARGDTQYF.

The CDR3 DNA reads as TGTGCCAGCAGGTCCGGGACCTTTGGCGGACCCCTCCACTTT. Translation gives CASRSGTFGGPLHF. The chain carries TRBV6-5 and TRBJ1-6; D is possibly TRBD1 (5 bases). Trimming left V 6 bases short and J 12 bases short, with 18 bases between. CDR1 and CDR2 (germline): MNHEY, SVGAGI. The CDR3 extends over 14 amino acids.

The genes are TRBV29-1 and TRBJ2-5; unclear D gene. V was pared by 4 bases and J by 2 bases, with 8 bases between. The CDR3 length is 12 residues. CDR1 and CDR2 from the germline V gene are SQVTM and ANQGSEA. The CDR3 reads CSVVGFQETQYF. The CDR3 nucleotides read TGCAGCGTTGTGGGGTTTCAAGAGACCCAGTACTTC.

The rearrangement joins TRBV11-2 to TRBJ1-1, with a possible D match to TRBD1 (5 bases). Germline CDR1 is SGHAT and CDR2 is FQNNGV. This CDR3 spans 13 amino acids. Between the trimmed V and J ends, which lost 5 bases and 1 base, there was a span of 8 bases. CDR3 loop: CASSRDRNTEAFF. The CDR3, as DNA: TGTGCCAGCAGCCGCGACAGGAACACTGAAGCTTTCTTT.

This chain links TRBV28 with TRBJ1-1, with unresolved D. Looked up from germline, CDR1 is MDHEN and CDR2 is SYDVKM. Deletions cut 10 bases from V and 4 bases from J, with 16 bases between. The CDR3 is 13 amino acids. CDR3 coding DNA: TGTGCCATCTTTGACGTCAAGGTCACTGAAGCTTTCTTT. This gives the protein CAIFDVKVTEAFF.

The rearrangement joins TRBV18 to TRBJ2-7; TRBD2 agrees at 11 bases. The junction had 4 bases not matched to a gene; V was cut back by 3 bases and J by 3 bases. This CDR3 contains 15 residues. Germline loops: CDR1 KGHSH, CDR2 LQKENI. CDR3 coding DNA: TGTGCCAGCTCACCGACTAGCGGGGAATACTACGAGCAGTACTTC. Amino acid sequence: CASSPTSGEYYEQYF.

The chain links TRBV27 to TRBJ2-7, with D perhaps TRBD2 (5 bases). CDR1 is MNHEY, CDR2 SMNVEV, per germline (reference sequence). The CDR3 runs 13 residues. Trimming removed 3 bases from V and 1 base from J, with 7 bases in between. The CDR3 DNA sequence: TGTGCCAGCAGTTTCGGGGAATCCTACGAGCAGTACTTC. It encodes CASSFGESYEQYF.

The rearrangement joins TRBV19 to TRBJ2-7; D is ambiguous. The V and J ends lost 5 bases and 3 bases respectively, with 11 bases between them. Germline V lookup: CDR1 LNHDA, CDR2 SQIVND (reference sequence). This CDR3 contains 13 residues. The CDR3 here is CASSWPHDYEQYF. DNA of the CDR3: TGTGCCAGTAGTTGGCCCCACGACTACGAGCAGTACTTC.

CDR3 residues: CSVAGTGFTGELFF. The CDR3 DNA follows: TGCAGCGTGGCCGGGACAGGGTTCACCGGGGAGCTGTTTTTT. The chain combines TRBV29-1 with TRBJ2-2; 9 positions match TRBD1. This CDR3 contains 14 residues. Trimming at V came to 6 bases and at J to 4 bases, leaving 6 bases not matched to a gene. Germline-derived CDR1 and CDR2 are SQVTM and ANQGSEA.

This clone was seen once. This rearrangement joins TRBV5-1 to TRBJ2-1; 9 bases are shared with TRBD2. V lost 5 bases to trimming and J lost 6 bases; unmatched junction nucleotides: 6. Germline V gives CDR1 SGHRS, CDR2 YFSETQ. The CDR3 extends over 14 amino acids. DNA for the CDR3: TGCGCCAGCAGAGACCTAGCGGGAAGCAATGAGCAGTTCTTC. Its protein product is CASRDLAGSNEQFF.

Turning to this clone: One junction end disagrees with the germline gene, perhaps due to a read error. This sequence joins TRBV2 and TRBJ1-2, with unresolved D. Germline V gene data show CDR1 as SNHLY and CDR2 as FYNNEI. CDR3 length: 14 residues. CDR3 amino acids: CASSDQTGNYGYTF. The CDR3 DNA reads as TGTGCCAGCAGTGACCAGACGGGAAACTATGGCTACACCTTT. The whole variable domain, filled in from reference TRBV2 and TRBJ1-2, reads EPEVTQTPSHQVTQMGQEVILRCVPISNHLYFYWYRQILGQKVEFLVSFYNNEISEKSEIFDDQFSVERPDGSNFTLKIRSTKLEDSAMYFCASSDQTGNYGYTFGSGTRLTVV.

The chain recombines TRBV4-1 with TRBJ1-1; no clear D. This CDR3 comprises 15 residues. Trimming left V 0 bases short and J 5 bases short, with 13 bases between. From germline, CDR1 is MGHRA and CDR2 YSYEKL. CDR3 region: CASSQDEGFRTEAFF. DNA of the CDR3: TGCGCCAGCAGCCAAGATGAAGGGTTTCGGACTGAAGCTTTCTTT.

This clone was picked up one time. The rearrangement links TRBV28 to TRBJ1-3; the D is unclear. V was pared by 2 bases and J by 5 bases, with 10 bases between. The CDR3 totals 14 residues. Per the germline V gene, CDR1 is MDHEN and CDR2 is SYDVKM. CDR3 region: CASSLERPRNTIYF. For the CDR3, the DNA is TGTGCCAGCAGTTTAGAAAGACCTAGAAACACCATATATTTT. The complete variable domain, with remaining parts taken from reference TRBV28 and TRBJ1-3, reads DVKVTQSSRYLVKRTGEKVFLECVQDMDHENMFWYRQDPGLGLRLIYFSYDVKMKEKGDIPEGYSVSREKKERFSLILESASTNQTSMYLCASSLERPRNTIYFGEGSWLTVV.

The V gene is TRBV4-3, the J gene TRBJ1-2; 7 nucleotides line up with TRBD1. The germline V gene encodes CDR1 LGHNA and CDR2 YSLEER. The CDR3 totals 16 residues. The V gene end was trimmed by 0 bases and the J gene end by 4 bases; junction bases not matched to a gene: 8. In nucleotides, the CDR3 is TGCGCCAGCAGCCAAGATGTAAGGACAGGCGCCTATGGCTACACCTTC. Residues: CASSQDVRTGAYGYTF.

The V and J genes are TRBV6-5 and TRBJ1-5; no clear D. Germline V gene data show CDR1 as MNHEY and CDR2 as SVGAGI. Trimming removed 7 bases from V and 1 base from J, with 8 bases in between. The CDR3 runs 13 residues. The CDR3, as DNA: TGTGCCAGCAACCGCCTAAGCAATCAGCCCCAGCATTTT. Its protein is CASNRLSNQPQHF.

The chain recombines TRBV7-9 with TRBJ2-3; 14 positions agree with TRBD2. Germline-derived CDR1 and CDR2 are SEHNR and FQNEAQ (reference sequence). CDR3 length: 16 amino acids. The ends lost 5 bases at V and 5 bases at J; junction bases unmatched: 6. CDR3 loop: CASSIGLAGGVDTQYF. CDR3 nucleotides: TGTGCCAGCAGCATCGGACTAGCGGGAGGTGTAGATACGCAGTATTTT.

The chain joins TRBV7-2 to TRBJ2-2, with D unclear. Trimming cost V 5 bases and J 0 bases, with 13 bases left between them. Germline V gene data show CDR1 as SGHTA and CDR2 as FQGNSA. This CDR3 comprises 16 residues. The CDR3 loop is CASSPVADPNTGELFF. In DNA form, the CDR3 reads TGTGCCAGCAGCCCAGTGGCAGACCCGAACACCGGGGAGCTGTTTTTT.

This clone was seen a few times. The chain uses TRBV7-6 and TRBJ1-6; D is uncertain. Looked up from germline, CDR1 is SGHVS and CDR2 is FNYEAQ. The CDR3 has 16 amino acids. V was cut by 0 bases and J by 7 bases, with 13 bases left in between. In DNA form, the CDR3 reads TGTGCCAGCAGCTTAGCCCCCATTTCGTCAAATTCACCCCTCCACTTT. This codes for CASSLAPISSNSPLHF.

This chain uses TRBV5-5 with TRBJ1-1; the match to TRBD1 covers 11 bases. The CDR3 is made up of 18 amino acids. V lost 3 bases and J lost 4; bases outside the gene matches: 14. Germline CDR1 reads SGHKS; CDR2 reads YYEKEE (reference sequence). The CDR3 is CASSSFTGQGASGTEAFF. CDR3 sequence (DNA): TGTGCCAGCAGCTCTTTTACAGGACAGGGGGCGAGCGGCACTGAAGCTTTCTTT.

V gene TRBV7-2 combines with J gene TRBJ2-7; unclear D gene. The CDR3 is made up of 16 amino acids. Trimming removed 4 bases from V and 0 bases from J, with 16 bases in between. Germline loops: CDR1 SGHTA, CDR2 FQGNSA. The CDR3 DNA is TGTGCCAGCAGCTATGCTCATGGCGCTAGCTCCTACGAGCAGTACTTC. Translation: CASSYAHGASSYEQYF.

This clone appeared a single time. Other DNA sequences in this specimen translate into the identical CDR3. The rearrangement joins TRBV11-2 to TRBJ2-5; possible D gene TRBD2, 5 bases. The CDR3 consists of 16 residues. Germline loops: CDR1 SGHAT, CDR2 FQNNGV. V lost 1 base to trimming and J lost 5 bases, with 17 bases between them. CDR3 in amino acids: CASSLGQAGPGETQYF. CDR3 nucleotides: TGTGCCAGCAGCTTAGGGCAGGCGGGCCCGGGGGAGACCCAGTACTTC.

The V call is TRBV10-3, the J call TRBJ1-2; D is possibly TRBD1 (5 bases). The CDR3 consists of 16 residues. V was cut by 3 bases and J by 6 bases, with 20 bases left in between. Germline loops: CDR1 ENHRY, CDR2 SYGVKD. CDR3: CAISDTTREGFDGYTF. CDR3 DNA sequence: TGTGCCATCAGTGATACTACCAGGGAGGGATTCGATGGCTACACCTTC.

CDR3 sequence (DNA): TGTGCCAGCAGCCAAGGACTGCCTAGCGGGAGGTCCCCCTACGAGCAGTACTTC. Protein product: CASSQGLPSGRSPYEQYF. The V gene is TRBV3-1 (or the pseudogene TRBV3-2), the J gene TRBJ2-7, with 11 bases identical to TRBD2. Germline CDR1 and CDR2: LGHDT and YNNKEL (reference sequence). The CDR3 runs 18 residues. The V segment lost 1 base and the J segment 2 bases; nucleotides outside the gene matches: 10.

The rearrangement uses TRBV5-5 and TRBJ1-1; D is possibly TRBD1 (5 bases). CDR1 is SGHKS and CDR2 is YYEKEE in the germline V gene (reference sequence). The CDR3 sequence is 14 residues long. V was shortened by 2 bases and J by 4 bases, with 12 bases between the two germline ends. CDR3 nucleotide sequence: TGTGCCAGCAGCTTCTATACCCAGGGCACTGAAGCTTTCTTT. It yields the protein CASSFYTQGTEAFF.

The chain has TRBV6-5 and TRBJ2-1, with D possibly TRBD1 on 5 matching bases. Germline CDR1 and CDR2: MNHEY and SVGAGI. This CDR3 has 15 amino acids. Trimming took 4 bases from V and 5 from J, leaving 15 bases between them. Here the CDR3 DNA reads TGTGCCAGCAGTTCCACGCAGGGTGGCCACAATGAGCAGTTCTTC. It encodes CASSSTQGGHNEQFF.

This clone showed up just a few times. The rearrangement joins TRBV28 to TRBJ1-2; 8 bases agree with TRBD1. The junction had 13 bases not matched to a gene; V was cut back by 6 bases and J by 4 bases. CDR1 MDHEN and CDR2 SYDVKM come from the germline V gene. The CDR3 is 16 amino acids. In DNA form, the CDR3 reads TGTGCCAGCAGACTAGGACAGGGTATTGCAGGCTATGGCTACACCTTC. It encodes CASRLGQGIAGYGYTF.

This rearrangement joins TRBV5-1 to TRBJ2-3; the D gene could be TRBD1 or TRBD2 (6 bases each). The ends were cut back, 3 bases at V and 5 bases at J, with 13 bases in the middle. The germline V gene has CDR1 SGHRS and CDR2 YFSETQ. This CDR3 comprises 14 residues. The CDR3 spells CASSSRRGIDTQYF. Written as DNA, the CDR3 is TGCGCCAGCAGCTCCCGGAGGGGGATAGATACGCAGTATTTT.

Of note for this clone: The same CDR3 can be traced to other DNA sequences in this sample. The V and J genes are TRBV5-1 and TRBJ2-1, with 11 bases fitting TRBD2. This CDR3 is built from 17 residues. V trimming: 4 bases; J trimming: 7 bases; junction bases outside the gene matches: 13. Per the germline V gene, CDR1 is SGHRS and CDR2 is YFSETQ. CDR3 amino acids: CASSTTIIAGGGNEQFF. CDR3 bases: TGCGCCAGCAGCACAACAATCATAGCGGGAGGGGGGAATGAGCAGTTCTTC.

This clone was detected a few times. This chain links TRBV25-1 with TRBJ2-4, with TRBD2 matching 7 bases. CDR1 MGHDK and CDR2 SYGVNS come from the germline V gene. J was trimmed by 7 bases and V by 7 bases; bases with no gene match: 10. This CDR3 region has 14 residues. The CDR3, as DNA: TGTGCCAGCAAAGGGCGGGAGTGGGGTAACATTCAGTACTTC. It yields the protein CASKGREWGNIQYF.